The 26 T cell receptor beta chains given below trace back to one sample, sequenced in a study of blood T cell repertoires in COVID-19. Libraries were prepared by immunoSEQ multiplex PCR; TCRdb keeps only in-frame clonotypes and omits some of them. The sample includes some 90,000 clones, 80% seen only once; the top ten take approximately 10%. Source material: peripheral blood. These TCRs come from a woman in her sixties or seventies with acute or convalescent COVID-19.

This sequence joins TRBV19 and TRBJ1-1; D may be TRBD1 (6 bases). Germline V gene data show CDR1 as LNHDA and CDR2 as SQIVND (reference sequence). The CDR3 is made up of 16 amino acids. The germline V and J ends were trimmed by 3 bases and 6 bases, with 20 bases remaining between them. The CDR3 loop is CASSISRQGSFAEAFF. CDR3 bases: TGTGCCAGTAGTATTTCTCGGCAGGGGTCTTTCGCTGAAGCTTTCTTT.

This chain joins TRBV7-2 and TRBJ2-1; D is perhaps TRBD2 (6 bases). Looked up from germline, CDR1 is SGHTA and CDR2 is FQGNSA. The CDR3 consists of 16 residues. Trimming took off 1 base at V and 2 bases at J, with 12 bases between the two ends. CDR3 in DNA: TGTGCCAGCAGCTTAGTAGGAGGGCTCCCCTACAATGAGCAGTTCTTC. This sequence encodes CASSLVGGLPYNEQFF.

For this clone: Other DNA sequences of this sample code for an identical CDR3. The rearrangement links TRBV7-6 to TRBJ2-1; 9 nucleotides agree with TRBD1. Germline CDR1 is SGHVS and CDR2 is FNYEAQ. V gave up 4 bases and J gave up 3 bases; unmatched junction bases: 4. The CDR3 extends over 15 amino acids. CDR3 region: CASSSRQGVYNEQFF. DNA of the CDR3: TGTGCCAGCAGCTCGCGACAGGGGGTCTACAATGAGCAGTTCTTC.

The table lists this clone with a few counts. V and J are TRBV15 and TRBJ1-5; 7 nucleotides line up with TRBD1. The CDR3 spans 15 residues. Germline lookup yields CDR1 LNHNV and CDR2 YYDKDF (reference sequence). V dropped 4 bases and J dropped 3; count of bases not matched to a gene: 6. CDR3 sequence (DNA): TGTGCCACCAGCAAGAGGGGACAGCTCAATCAGCCCCAGCATTTT. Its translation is CATSKRGQLNQPQHF.

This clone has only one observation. CDR3 coding DNA: TGTGCCAGCAGCTTAGCCCAGGCTGGAAACACCATATATTTT. Translating it yields CASSLAQAGNTIYF. This chain joins TRBV7-9 and TRBJ1-3; D remains unclear. V was shortened by 0 bases and J by 2 bases, with 5 bases between the two germline ends. Per the germline V gene, CDR1 is SEHNR and CDR2 is FQNEAQ (reference sequence). CDR3 length equals 14 residues.

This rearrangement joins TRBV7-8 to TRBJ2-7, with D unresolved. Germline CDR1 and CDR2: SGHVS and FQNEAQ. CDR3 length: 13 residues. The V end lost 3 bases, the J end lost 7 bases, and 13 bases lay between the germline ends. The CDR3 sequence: CASSFEVSGEQYF. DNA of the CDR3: TGTGCCAGCAGCTTTGAGGTTTCGGGTGAGCAGTACTTC.

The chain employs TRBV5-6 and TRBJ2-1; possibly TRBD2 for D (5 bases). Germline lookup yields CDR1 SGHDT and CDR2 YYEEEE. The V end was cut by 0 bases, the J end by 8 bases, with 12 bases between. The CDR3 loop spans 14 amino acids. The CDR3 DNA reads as TGTGCCAGCAGCTTGGGCGGGTCCCGGGATGAGCAGTTCTTC. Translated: CASSLGGSRDEQFF.

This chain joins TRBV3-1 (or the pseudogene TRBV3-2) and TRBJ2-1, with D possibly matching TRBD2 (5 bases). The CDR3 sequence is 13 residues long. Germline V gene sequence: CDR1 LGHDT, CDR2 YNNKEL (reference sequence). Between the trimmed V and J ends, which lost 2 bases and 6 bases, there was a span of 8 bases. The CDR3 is CASSQRRTNEQFF. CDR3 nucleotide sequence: TGTGCCAGCAGCCAACGGAGGACCAATGAGCAGTTCTTC.

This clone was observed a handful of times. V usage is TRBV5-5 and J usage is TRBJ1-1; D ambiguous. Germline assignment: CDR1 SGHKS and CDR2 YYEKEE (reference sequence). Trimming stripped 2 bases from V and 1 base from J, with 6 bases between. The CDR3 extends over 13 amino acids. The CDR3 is CASSFTPNTEAFF. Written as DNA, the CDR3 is TGTGCCAGCAGCTTTACACCGAACACTGAAGCTTTCTTT.

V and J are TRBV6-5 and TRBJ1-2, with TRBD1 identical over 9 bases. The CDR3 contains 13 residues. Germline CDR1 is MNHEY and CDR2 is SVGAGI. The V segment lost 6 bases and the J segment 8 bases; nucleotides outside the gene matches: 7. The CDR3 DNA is TGTGCCAGCAGCCGTGGACAGGGGTTGGGCTACACCTTC. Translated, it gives CASSRGQGLGYTF.

The CDR3 is CASSLDSTGELFF. Here the CDR3 DNA reads TGTGCCAGCAGTCTTGACAGCACCGGGGAGCTGTTTTTT. The rearrangement links TRBV7-2 to TRBJ2-2; TRBD1 is a possible D gene (5 bases). Germline V lookup: CDR1 SGHTA, CDR2 FQGNSA. V was pared by 6 bases and J by 4 bases, with 9 bases between. The CDR3 is 13 residues long.

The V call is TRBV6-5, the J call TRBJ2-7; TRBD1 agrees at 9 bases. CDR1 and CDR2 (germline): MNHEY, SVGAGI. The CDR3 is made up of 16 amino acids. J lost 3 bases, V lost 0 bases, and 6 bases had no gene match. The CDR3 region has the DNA TGTGCCAGCAGTTACTCGACCGGGACAGGGTACTACGAGCAGTACTTC. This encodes CASSYSTGTGYYEQYF.

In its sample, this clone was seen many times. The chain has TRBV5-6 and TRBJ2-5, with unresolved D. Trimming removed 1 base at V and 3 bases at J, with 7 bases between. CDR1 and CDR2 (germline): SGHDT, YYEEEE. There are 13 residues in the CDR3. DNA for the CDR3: TGTGCCAGCAGCTTGCGGTCAAAAGAGACCCAGTACTTC. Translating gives CASSLRSKETQYF.

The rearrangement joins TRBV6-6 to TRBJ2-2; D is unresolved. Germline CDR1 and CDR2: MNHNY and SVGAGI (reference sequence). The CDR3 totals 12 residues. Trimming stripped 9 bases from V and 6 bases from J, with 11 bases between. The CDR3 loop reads CASLKTSGELFF. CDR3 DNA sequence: TGTGCCAGTCTAAAAACGTCCGGGGAGCTGTTTTTT.

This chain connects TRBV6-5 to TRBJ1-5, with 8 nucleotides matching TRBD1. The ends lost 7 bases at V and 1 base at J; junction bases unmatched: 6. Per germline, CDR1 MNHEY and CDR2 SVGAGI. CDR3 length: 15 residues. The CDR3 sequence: CASNLQGVSNQPQHF. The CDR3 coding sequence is TGTGCCAGCAACCTACAGGGGGTGAGCAATCAGCCCCAGCATTTT.

CDR3 residues: CASSVTGYTEAFF. The CDR3 coding sequence is TGTGCCAGCAGCGTAACAGGGTACACTGAAGCTTTCTTT. The V gene is TRBV9, the J gene TRBJ1-1, with TRBD1 as a possible D gene (6 bases). CDR1 SGDLS and CDR2 YYNGEE come from the germline V gene. V shed 1 base and J shed 3 bases, with 7 bases lying between them. CDR3 size: 13 residues.

In DNA form, the CDR3 reads TGTGCCAGCAGTGCCGAGGGGGGGAATCAGCCCCAGCATTTT. It yields the protein CASSAEGGNQPQHF. The rearrangement uses TRBV2 and TRBJ1-5; D perhaps matches TRBD1 (6 bases). V was clipped by 4 bases and J by 4 bases, with 11 bases between them. The CDR3 runs 14 residues. Germline-derived CDR1 and CDR2 are SNHLY and FYNNEI.

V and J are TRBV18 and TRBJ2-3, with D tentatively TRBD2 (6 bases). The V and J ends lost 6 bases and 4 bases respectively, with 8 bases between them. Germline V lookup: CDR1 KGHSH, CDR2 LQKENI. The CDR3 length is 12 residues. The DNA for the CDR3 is TGTGCCAGCTCGGAGGGGCCAGATACGCAGTATTTT. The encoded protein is CASSEGPDTQYF.

The CDR3 sequence: CASSRTGGPSVYGYTF. As DNA, the CDR3 is TGTGCCAGTAGCCGGACAGGGGGCCCCTCAGTCTATGGCTACACCTTC. The chain employs TRBV19 and TRBJ1-2, with TRBD1 matching 11 bases. The CDR3 runs 16 residues. V dropped 6 bases and J dropped 4; count of bases not matched to a gene: 10. From germline, CDR1 is LNHDA and CDR2 SQIVND (reference sequence). The variable domain in full, completed from reference TRBV19 and TRBJ1-2, reads DGGITQSPKYLFRKEGQNVTLSCEQNLNHDAMYWYRQDPGQGLRLIYYSQIVNDFQKGDIAEGYSVSREKKESFPLTVTSAQKNPTAFYLCASSRTGGPSVYGYTFGSGTRLTVV.

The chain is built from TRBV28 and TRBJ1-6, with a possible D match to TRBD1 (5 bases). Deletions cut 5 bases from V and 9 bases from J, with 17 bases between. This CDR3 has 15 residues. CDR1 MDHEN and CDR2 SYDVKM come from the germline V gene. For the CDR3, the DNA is TGTGCCAGCAGTGTGGGACTTAGAAATAGTTCACCCCTCCACTTT. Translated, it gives CASSVGLRNSSPLHF.

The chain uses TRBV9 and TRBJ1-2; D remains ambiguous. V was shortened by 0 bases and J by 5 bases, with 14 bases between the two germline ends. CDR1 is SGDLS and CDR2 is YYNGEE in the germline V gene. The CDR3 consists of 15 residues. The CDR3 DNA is TGTGCCAGCAGCGTAGGCGAGGGTCATGGGTATGGCTACACCTTC. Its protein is CASSVGEGHGYGYTF.

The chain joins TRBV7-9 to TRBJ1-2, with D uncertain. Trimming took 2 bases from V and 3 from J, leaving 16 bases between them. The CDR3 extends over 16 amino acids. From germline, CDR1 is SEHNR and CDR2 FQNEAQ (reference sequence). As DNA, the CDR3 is TGTGCCAGCAGCTTACGTGTTTCGGGTCCCGACTATGGCTACACCTTC. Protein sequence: CASSLRVSGPDYGYTF.

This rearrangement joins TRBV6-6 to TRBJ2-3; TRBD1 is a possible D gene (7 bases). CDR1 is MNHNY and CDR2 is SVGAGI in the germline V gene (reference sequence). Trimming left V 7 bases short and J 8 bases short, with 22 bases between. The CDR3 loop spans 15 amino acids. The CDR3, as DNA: TGTGCCAGCATCAAAGGAGGGGGCAGGTTCCCTACGCAGTATTTT. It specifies CASIKGGGRFPTQYF.

Written as DNA, the CDR3 is TGTGCCAGCAGCAAACTAGCGCCGACTTACGAGCAGTACTTC. It yields the protein CASSKLAPTYEQYF. V gene TRBV6-5 combines with J gene TRBJ2-7, with TRBD2 identical over 7 bases. The V gene's germline CDR1 is MNHEY and CDR2 SVGAGI. V trimming: 6 bases; J trimming: 4 bases; junction bases outside the gene matches: 9. The CDR3 is made up of 14 amino acids.

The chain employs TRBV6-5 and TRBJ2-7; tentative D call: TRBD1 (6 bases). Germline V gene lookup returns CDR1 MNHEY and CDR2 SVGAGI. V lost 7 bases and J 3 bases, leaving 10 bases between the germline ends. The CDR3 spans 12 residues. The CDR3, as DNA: TGTGCCAGCATCGGACAGTTCTACGAGCAGTACTTC. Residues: CASIGQFYEQYF.

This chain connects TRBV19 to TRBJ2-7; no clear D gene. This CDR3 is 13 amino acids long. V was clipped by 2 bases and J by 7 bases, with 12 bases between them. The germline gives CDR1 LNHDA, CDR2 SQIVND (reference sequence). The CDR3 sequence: CASSISHSLEQYF. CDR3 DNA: TGTGCCAGTAGTATATCTCACAGCCTGGAGCAGTACTTC.